The next 22 T cell receptor beta chains were all read from a single sample in a study of T cell repertoires in cytomegalovirus infection. TCRdb ran MiXCR on the reads and lists one entry per CDR3 protein. The profile covers a few hundred thousand distinct CDR3 sequences, with 40% appearing a single time and 48% taken by the ten largest. These TCRs are of unknown antigen specificity. The source material was cultured PBMCs, sampled from culture after CMV antigen stimulation. These receptors all come from a human donor in good health (CMV status not recorded). Some clones in this sample may be carry-over from other donors' samples.

The chain has TRBV27 and TRBJ1-5, with 8 positions matching TRBD1. Germline V gives CDR1 MNHEY, CDR2 SMNVEV (reference sequence). V gave up 6 bases and J gave up 6 bases; unmatched junction bases: 13. This CDR3 is built from 16 residues. In DNA form, the CDR3 reads TGTGCCAGCAGCCTCCTCGGACAGGGATTTGGTCAGCCCCAGCATTTT. It specifies CASSLLGQGFGQPQHF.

The chain combines TRBV12-3 or TRBV12-4 with TRBJ2-7; 9 positions agree with TRBD1. CDR3 length: 17 amino acids. The junction had 13 bases not matched to a gene; V was cut back by 7 bases and J by 0 bases. CDR3 amino acids: CASTYLKPGQGSYEQYF. The CDR3 DNA reads TGTGCCAGCACCTACCTTAAACCGGGACAGGGCTCCTACGAGCAGTACTTC.

This clonotype was picked up one time. This chain joins TRBV5-4 and TRBJ2-1; possibly TRBD1 or TRBD2 for D (5 bases each). CDR1 SGHNT and CDR2 YYREEE come from the germline V gene (reference sequence). This CDR3 spans 16 amino acids. Between the trimmed V and J ends, which lost 0 bases and 5 bases, there was a span of 15 bases. CDR3 region: CASSLAWELGDNEQFF. CDR3 DNA: TGTGCCAGCAGCTTGGCGTGGGAACTGGGGGACAATGAGCAGTTCTTC.

This chain uses TRBV12-3 or TRBV12-4 with TRBJ2-2; unclear D gene. The CDR3 is 15 residues long. The germline V and J ends were trimmed by 7 bases and 3 bases, with 15 bases remaining between them. CDR3 in amino acids: CASKSTDSYTGELFF. In DNA form, the CDR3 reads TGTGCCAGCAAATCAACCGACTCGTACACCGGGGAGCTGTTTTTT.

This chain joins TRBV27 and TRBJ1-5; D is perhaps TRBD1 (6 bases). This CDR3 is built from 14 residues. CDR1 and CDR2 (germline): MNHEY, SMNVEV (reference sequence). Trimming shortened V by 5 bases and J by 5 bases, and 13 bases separated the two germline ends. CDR3 nucleotide sequence: TGTGCCAGCAGTAGGGGGGGGGCCCATCAGCCCCAGCATTTT. It specifies CASSRGGAHQPQHF.

This chain joins TRBV11-2 and TRBJ2-1, with 9 bases fitting TRBD2. The germline V gene encodes CDR1 SGHAT and CDR2 FQNNGV. The CDR3 consists of 13 residues. V gave up 4 bases and J gave up 10 bases; unmatched junction bases: 5. Here the CDR3 reads CASSSIAGGEQFF. The CDR3, as DNA: TGTGCCAGCAGCTCCATTGCGGGAGGGGAGCAGTTCTTC.

J is TRBJ2-5 and V is TRBV19; unclear D gene. CDR1 is LNHDA, CDR2 SQIVND, per germline (reference sequence). The CDR3 consists of 12 residues. The V end was cut by 3 bases, the J end by 3 bases, with 5 bases between. The CDR3 protein is CASSISEETQYF. The CDR3 DNA is TGTGCCAGTAGTATCAGCGAAGAGACCCAGTACTTC.

V gene TRBV20-1 combines with J gene TRBJ2-1; 10 bases line up with TRBD2. This CDR3 is built from 14 residues. In germline, CDR1 is DFQATT, CDR2 SNEGSKA (reference sequence). Trimming took 4 bases from V and 6 from J; bases not matched to a gene: 6. CDR3 amino acids: CSATQRGGLNEQFF. The DNA of the CDR3 is TGCAGTGCTACTCAGCGGGGGGGCCTCAATGAGCAGTTCTTC.

This clonotype turned up a few times. V is TRBV7-6 and J is TRBJ2-3, with 7 bases fitting TRBD2. V lost 5 bases and J lost 6; bases outside the gene matches: 14. Germline lookup yields CDR1 SGHVS and CDR2 FNYEAQ. CDR3 length equals 16 residues. The chain's CDR3 is CASSPPSGLLADTQYF. The DNA of the CDR3 is TGTGCCAGCAGCCCACCTTCGGGCTTACTAGCGGATACGCAGTATTTT.

V and J are TRBV7-6 and TRBJ2-7; 8 bases align to TRBD1. V trimming: 3 bases; J trimming: 2 bases; junction bases outside the gene matches: 15. This CDR3 comprises 18 residues. Germline V gene lookup returns CDR1 SGHVS and CDR2 FNYEAQ. CDR3 bases: TGTGCCAGCAGCTTCACTAAACCCGGGACAGGCTCAACCTACGAGCAGTACTTC. Translating it yields CASSFTKPGTGSTYEQYF. Supplemented by reference TRBV7-6 and TRBJ2-7, the full variable domain reads GAGVSQSPRYKVTKRGQDVALRCDPISGHVSLYWYRQALGQGPEFLTYFNYEAQQDKSGLPNDRFSAERPEGSISTLTIQRTEQRDSAMYRCASSFTKPGTGSTYEQYFGPGTRLTVT.

This sequence joins TRBV10-3 and TRBJ2-2; 8 positions match TRBD2. V trimming: 7 bases; J trimming: 6 bases; junction bases outside the gene matches: 7. Looked up from germline, CDR1 is ENHRY and CDR2 is SYGVKD. The CDR3 extends over 14 amino acids. The CDR3 nucleotides read TGTGCCATCACTCCGAGCGGGAGTTCCGGGGAGCTGTTTTTT. Residues: CAITPSGSSGELFF.

V and J are TRBV6-6 and TRBJ2-1, with D tentatively TRBD1 or TRBD2 (5 bases each). This CDR3 spans 12 amino acids. The ends were cut back, 5 bases at V and 10 bases at J, with 12 bases in the middle. Germline CDR1 reads MNHNY; CDR2 reads SVGAGI (reference sequence). CDR3 residues: CASSQGPREQFF. In DNA form, the CDR3 reads TGTGCCAGCAGTCAGGGACCCAGGGAGCAGTTCTTC.

The rearrangement links TRBV7-4 to TRBJ2-5, with TRBD2 identical over 7 bases. CDR1 is SGHVT and CDR2 is SQSDAQ in the germline V gene. The CDR3 consists of 14 residues. V lost 8 bases, J lost 4 bases, and 10 bases stayed unmatched. The DNA of the CDR3 is TGTGCCAGCGGATTCACCGGGAGGACAGAGACCCAGTACTTC. Translating gives CASGFTGRTETQYF.

Concerning this clonotype itself: Mismatch with germline at one junction end may stem from a read error. The chain is built from TRBV19 and TRBJ1-2; D gene ambiguous. The CDR3 is 14 residues long. The germline V gene has CDR1 LNHDA and CDR2 SQIVND (reference sequence). Here the CDR3 reads CASSTRGSNHGYTF. Here the CDR3 DNA reads TGTGCCAGTAGTACAAGAGGTAGTAACCATGGCTACACCTTC. The complete variable domain, with remaining parts taken from reference TRBV19 and TRBJ1-2, reads DGGITQSPKYLFRKEGQNVTLSCEQNLNHDAMYWYRQDPGQGLRLIYYSQIVNDFQKGDIAEGYSVSREKKESFPLTVTSAQKNPTAFYLCASSTRGSNHGYTFGSGTRLTVV.

This clonotype showed up just a few times. The rearrangement joins TRBV6-2 or TRBV6-3 to TRBJ2-1, with D tentatively TRBD1 or TRBD2 (5 bases each). Germline-derived CDR1 and CDR2 are MNHEY and SVGEGT. Trimming removed 6 bases at V and 9 bases at J, with 18 bases between. The CDR3 contains 14 residues. The CDR3 nucleotides are TGTGCCAGCAGCAACTCGAGGTGGGGACGTGAGCAGTTCTTC. This gives the protein CASSNSRWGREQFF.

This clonotype was recorded only once. The chain uses TRBV6-5 and TRBJ2-3, with 8 bases matching TRBD2. Germline V lookup: CDR1 MNHEY, CDR2 SVGAGI. The junction had 8 bases not matched to a gene; V was cut back by 6 bases and J by 6 bases. CDR3 length equals 14 residues. CDR3 protein: CASRSPGTRDTQYF. Here the CDR3 DNA reads TGTGCCAGCAGAAGTCCCGGGACTAGGGATACGCAGTATTTT.

The sample holds many counts of this clonotype. The V call is TRBV12-3 or TRBV12-4, the J call TRBJ2-3; TRBD2 aligns across 12 bases. This CDR3 is 16 amino acids long. Germline trimming cut 1 base from V and 6 bases from J; bases unmatched to any gene: 5. For the CDR3, the DNA is TGTGCCAGCAGTTTAGTACTAGCGGGGGGCCTGGATACGCAGTATTTT. It specifies CASSLVLAGGLDTQYF.

This chain's CDR3 is CASRDTGGRETQYF. CDR3 in DNA: TGTGCCAGCAGGGATACAGGGGGGCGAGAGACCCAGTACTTC. The V call is TRBV28, the J call TRBJ2-5; 8 bases fit TRBD1. The CDR3 has 14 residues. V shed 6 bases and J 4 bases; nucleotides not matched to a gene: 7. Germline CDR1 reads MDHEN; CDR2 reads SYDVKM.

The table lists this clonotype with a few counts. This chain uses TRBV4-3 with TRBJ2-7, with D possibly matching TRBD1 (5 bases). The V end was cut by 1 base, the J end by 3 bases, with 7 bases between. The CDR3 contains 13 residues. The germline gives CDR1 LGHNA, CDR2 YSLEER. The CDR3 DNA is TGCGCCAGCAGCCAAGGACAGCTCTACGAGCAGTACTTC. Translated: CASSQGQLYEQYF.

Here the CDR3 DNA reads TGTGCCAGCAGTTATTGGCAGGGGGGCTGGTACGAGCAGTACTTC. Translating it yields CASSYWQGGWYEQYF. J is TRBJ2-7 and V is TRBV27; perhaps TRBD1 as D (7 bases). V dropped 4 bases and J dropped 4 bases, with 17 bases sitting between them. CDR1 and CDR2 from the germline V gene are MNHEY and SMNVEV (reference sequence). The CDR3 contains 15 residues.

This clonotype came up a few times. This chain joins TRBV7-9 and TRBJ1-5; D uncertain. The CDR3 runs 13 residues. The germline gives CDR1 SEHNR, CDR2 FQNEAQ (reference sequence). Trimming took off 1 base at V and 7 bases at J, with 8 bases between the two ends. The CDR3 here is CASSLEGKQPQHF. CDR3 nucleotides: TGTGCCAGCAGCTTAGAGGGAAAGCAGCCCCAGCATTTT.

Comment on this clonotype: Just one base apart from a much larger clone, this may be a read error. This sequence joins TRBV7-2 and TRBJ2-1, with a possible D match to TRBD1 (6 bases). The CDR3 is made up of 14 amino acids. Germline CDR1 and CDR2: SGHTA and FQGNSA. CDR3 in amino acids: CASSINRVYYEQFF. The CDR3 region has the DNA TGTGCCAGCAGCATCAACAGGGTCTACTATGAGCAGTTCTTC. The full variable domain, with the rest looked up from reference TRBV7-2 and TRBJ2-1, is GAGVSQSPSNKVTEKGKDVELRCDPISGHTALYWYRQSLGQGLEFLIYFQGNSAPDKSGLPSDRFSAERTGGSVSTLTIQRTQQEDSAVYLCASSINRVYYEQFFGPGTRLTVL.